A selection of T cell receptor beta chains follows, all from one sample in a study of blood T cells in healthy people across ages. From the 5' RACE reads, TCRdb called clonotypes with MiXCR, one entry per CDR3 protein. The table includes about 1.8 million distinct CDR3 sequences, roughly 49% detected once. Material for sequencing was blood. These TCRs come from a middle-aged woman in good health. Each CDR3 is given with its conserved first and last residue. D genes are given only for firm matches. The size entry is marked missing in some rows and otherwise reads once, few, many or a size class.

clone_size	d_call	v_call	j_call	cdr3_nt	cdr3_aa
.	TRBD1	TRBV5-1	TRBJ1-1	TGCGCCAGCAGCGGGTGGGACAGGTTGAACACTGAAGCTTTCTTT	CASSGWDRLNTEAFF
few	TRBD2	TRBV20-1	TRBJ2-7	TGCAGTGCTAGAGATCCCCTGTCGAGCGGGGTCTCCTACGAGCAGTACTTC	CSARDPLSSGVSYEQYF
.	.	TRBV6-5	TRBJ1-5	TGTGCCAGCAGTCCAAACGGGGGTGGCAATCAGCCCCAGCATTTT	CASSPNGGGNQPQHF
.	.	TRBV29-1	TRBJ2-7	TGCAGCGGGCGGGACAGTTACTACGAGCAGTACTTC	CSGRDSYYEQYF
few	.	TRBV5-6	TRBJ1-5	TGTGCCAGCAGCACCACAGGGAATCAGCCCCAGCATTTT	CASSTTGNQPQHF
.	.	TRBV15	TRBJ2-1	TGTGCCACCAGCAGAGATGGGACGGAGGTCTCCTACAATGAGCAGTTCTTC	CATSRDGTEVSYNEQFF
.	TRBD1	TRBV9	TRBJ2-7	TGTGCCAGCAGCGACTCGACAGGGGCCTACGAGCAGTACTTC	CASSDSTGAYEQYF
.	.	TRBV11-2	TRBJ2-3	TGTGCCAGCAGCTCTCGCAGGGGCGTTTCGGTAGATACGCAGTATTTT	CASSSRRGVSVDTQYF
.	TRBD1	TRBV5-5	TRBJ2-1	TGTGCCAGCAGCATGAGCGACCCTTGGGACAGTAGCAATGAGCAGTTCTTC	CASSMSDPWDSSNEQFF
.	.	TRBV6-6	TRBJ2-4	TGTGCCAGCAGGGGCCTGGACATTCAGTACTTC	CASRGLDIQYF
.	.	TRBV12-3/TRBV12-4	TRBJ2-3	TGTGCCAGCAGTTTGGCCGACCTTACAGGAGATACGCAGTATTTT	CASSLADLTGDTQYF